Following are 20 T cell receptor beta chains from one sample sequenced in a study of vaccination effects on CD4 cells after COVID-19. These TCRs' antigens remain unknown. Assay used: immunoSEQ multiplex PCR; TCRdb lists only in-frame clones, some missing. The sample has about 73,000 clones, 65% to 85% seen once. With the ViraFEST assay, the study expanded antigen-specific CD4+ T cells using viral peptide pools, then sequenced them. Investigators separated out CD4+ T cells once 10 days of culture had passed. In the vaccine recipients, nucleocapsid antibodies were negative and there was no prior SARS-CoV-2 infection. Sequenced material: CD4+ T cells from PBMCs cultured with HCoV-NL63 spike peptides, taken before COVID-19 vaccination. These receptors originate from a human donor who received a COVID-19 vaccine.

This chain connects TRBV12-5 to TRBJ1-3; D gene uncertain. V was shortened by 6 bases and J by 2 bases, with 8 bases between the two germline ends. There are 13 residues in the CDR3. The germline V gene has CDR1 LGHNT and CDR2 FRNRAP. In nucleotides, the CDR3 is TGTGCTAGTGGAAGGACGACTGGAAACACCATATATTTT. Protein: CASGRTTGNTIYF.

The CDR3 DNA is TGTGCCAGCAGCTTAAACAGGAGTAGAAACACCATATATTTT. This gives the protein CASSLNRSRNTIYF. The V call is TRBV7-8, the J call TRBJ1-3; perhaps TRBD1 as D (5 bases). CDR1 SGHVS and CDR2 FQNEAQ come from the germline V gene. Between the trimmed V and J ends, which lost 2 bases and 5 bases, there was a span of 10 bases. CDR3 length: 14 amino acids. The full variable domain, rest sourced from reference TRBV7-8 and TRBJ1-3, is GAGVSQSPRYKVAKRGQDVALRCDPISGHVSLFWYQQALGQGPEFLTYFQNEAQLDKSGLPSDRFFAERPEGSVSTLKIQRTQQEDSAVYLCASSLNRSRNTIYFGEGSWLTVV.

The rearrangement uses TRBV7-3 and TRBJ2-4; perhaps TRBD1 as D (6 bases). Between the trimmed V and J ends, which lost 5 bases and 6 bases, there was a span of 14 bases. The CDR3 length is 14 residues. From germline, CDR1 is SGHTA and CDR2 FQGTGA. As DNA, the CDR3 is TGTGCCAGCAGCCCGCAGGGGAGTGGAAACATTCAGTACTTC. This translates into CASSPQGSGNIQYF.

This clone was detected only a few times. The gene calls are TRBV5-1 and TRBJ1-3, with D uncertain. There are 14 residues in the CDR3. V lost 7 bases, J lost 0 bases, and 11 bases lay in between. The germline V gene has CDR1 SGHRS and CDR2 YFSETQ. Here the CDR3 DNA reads TGCGCCAGCTCGACGGGAAGCTCTGGAAACACCATATATTTT. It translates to CASSTGSSGNTIYF.

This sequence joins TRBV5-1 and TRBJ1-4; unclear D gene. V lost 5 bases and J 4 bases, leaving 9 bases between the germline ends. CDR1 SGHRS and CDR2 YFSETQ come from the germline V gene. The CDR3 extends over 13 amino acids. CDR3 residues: CASSITFNEKLFF. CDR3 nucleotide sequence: TGCGCCAGCAGTATAACCTTTAATGAAAAACTGTTTTTT.

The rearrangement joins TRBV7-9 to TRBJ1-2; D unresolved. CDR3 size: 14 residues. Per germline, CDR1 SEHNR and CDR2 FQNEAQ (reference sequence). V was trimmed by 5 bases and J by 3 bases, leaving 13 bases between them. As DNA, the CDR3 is TGTGCCAGCAGCCCCCGTCTTGCGGACTATGGCTACACCTTC. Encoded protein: CASSPRLADYGYTF.

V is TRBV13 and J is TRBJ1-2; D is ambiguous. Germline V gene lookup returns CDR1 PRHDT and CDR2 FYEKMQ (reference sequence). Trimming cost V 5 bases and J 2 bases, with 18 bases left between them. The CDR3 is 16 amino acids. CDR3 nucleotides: TGTGCCAGCAGCCTGGGAGGGAAAACTTGGAACTATGGCTACACCTTC. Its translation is CASSLGGKTWNYGYTF.

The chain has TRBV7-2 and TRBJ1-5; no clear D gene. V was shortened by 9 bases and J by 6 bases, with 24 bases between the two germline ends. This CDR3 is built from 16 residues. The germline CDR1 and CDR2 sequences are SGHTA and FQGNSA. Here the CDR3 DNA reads TGTGCCAGAAAGTGGCAGGTCAATACCTGGTCTCAGCCCCAGCATTTT. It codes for CARKWQVNTWSQPQHF.

In DNA, the CDR3 is TGTGCCAGCAGCTTAGGACCGGGACAGGGCGCCAAGCCCCAGCATTTT. This sequence encodes CASSLGPGQGAKPQHF. The chain carries TRBV2 and TRBJ1-5; TRBD1 agrees at 9 bases. The ends lost 6 bases at V and 8 bases at J; junction bases unmatched: 14. This CDR3 is 16 amino acids long. Per germline, CDR1 SNHLY and CDR2 FYNNEI.

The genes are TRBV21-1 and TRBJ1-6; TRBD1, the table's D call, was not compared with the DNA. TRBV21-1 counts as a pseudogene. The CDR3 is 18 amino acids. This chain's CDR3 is CASSKGGQGWSYNSPLHF. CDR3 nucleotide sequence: TGTGCCAGCAGCAAAGGGGGACAGGGTTGGTCCTATAATTCACCCCTCCACTTT.

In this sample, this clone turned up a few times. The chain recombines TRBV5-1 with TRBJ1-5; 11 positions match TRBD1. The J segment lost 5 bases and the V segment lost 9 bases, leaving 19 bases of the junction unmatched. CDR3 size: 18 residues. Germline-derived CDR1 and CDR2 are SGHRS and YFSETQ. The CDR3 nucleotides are TGCGCCATCGTTGGGGACAGGGGGTTGGGAAGAGGGTATCAGCCCCAGCATTTT. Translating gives CAIVGDRGLGRGYQPQHF.

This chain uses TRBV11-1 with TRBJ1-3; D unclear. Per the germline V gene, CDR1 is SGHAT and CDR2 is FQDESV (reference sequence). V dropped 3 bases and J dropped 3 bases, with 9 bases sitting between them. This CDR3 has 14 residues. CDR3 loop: CASSLGGFGNTIYF. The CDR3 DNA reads TGTGCCAGCAGCTTGGGAGGTTTTGGAAACACCATATATTTT.

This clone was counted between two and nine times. CDR3 coding DNA: TGTGCCAGCAGTGACCCTGGACAGGGGAAAAATTCACCCCTCCACTTT. It yields the protein CASSDPGQGKNSPLHF. The rearrangement uses TRBV6-1 and TRBJ1-6; 9 bases fit TRBD1. V was pared by 3 bases and J by 7 bases, with 7 bases of the junction left unmatched. Per germline, CDR1 MNHNS and CDR2 SASEGT. CDR3 length: 16 residues.

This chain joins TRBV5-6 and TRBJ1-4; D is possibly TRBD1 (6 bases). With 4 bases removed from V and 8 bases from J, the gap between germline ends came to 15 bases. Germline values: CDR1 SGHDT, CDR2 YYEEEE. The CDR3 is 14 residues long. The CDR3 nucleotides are TGTGCCAGCAGCACCAGGGGAATATACGAAAAACTGTTTTTT. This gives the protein CASSTRGIYEKLFF.

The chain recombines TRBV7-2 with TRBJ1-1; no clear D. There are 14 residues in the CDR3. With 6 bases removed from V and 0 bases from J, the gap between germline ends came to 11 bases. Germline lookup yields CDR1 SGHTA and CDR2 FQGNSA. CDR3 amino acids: CASRSGTLNTEAFF. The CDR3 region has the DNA TGTGCCAGCAGATCGGGCACGTTGAACACTGAAGCTTTCTTT.

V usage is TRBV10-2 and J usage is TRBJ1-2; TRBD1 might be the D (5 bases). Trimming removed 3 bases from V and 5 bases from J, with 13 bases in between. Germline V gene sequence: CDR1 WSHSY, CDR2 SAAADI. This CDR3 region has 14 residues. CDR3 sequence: CASSDGAGFYGYTF. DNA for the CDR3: TGCGCCAGCAGTGATGGGGCAGGGTTTTATGGCTACACCTTC.

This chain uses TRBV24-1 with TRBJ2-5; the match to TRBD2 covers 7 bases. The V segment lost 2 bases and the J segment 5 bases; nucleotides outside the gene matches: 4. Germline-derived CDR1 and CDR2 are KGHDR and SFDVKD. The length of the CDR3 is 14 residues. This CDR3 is CATSDSGEGETQYF. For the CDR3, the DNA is TGTGCCACCAGTGATTCTGGGGAGGGGGAGACCCAGTACTTC.

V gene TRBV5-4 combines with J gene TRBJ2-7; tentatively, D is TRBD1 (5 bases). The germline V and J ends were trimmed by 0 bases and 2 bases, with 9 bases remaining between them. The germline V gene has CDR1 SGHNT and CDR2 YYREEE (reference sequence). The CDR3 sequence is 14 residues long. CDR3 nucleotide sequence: TGTGCCAGCAGCTTGGCCCCAGGGCCCTACGAGCAGTACGTC. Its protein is CASSLAPGPYEQYV.

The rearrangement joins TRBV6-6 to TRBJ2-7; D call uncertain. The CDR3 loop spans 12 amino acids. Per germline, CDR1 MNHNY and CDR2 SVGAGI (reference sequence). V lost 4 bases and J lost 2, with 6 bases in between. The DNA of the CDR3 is TGTGCCAGCAGTTCGGCCACCTACGAGCAGTACGTC. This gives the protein CASSSATYEQYV.

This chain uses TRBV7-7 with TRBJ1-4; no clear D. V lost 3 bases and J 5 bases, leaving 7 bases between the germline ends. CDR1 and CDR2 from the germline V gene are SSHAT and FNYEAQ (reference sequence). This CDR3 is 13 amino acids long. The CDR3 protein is CASSFSVNEKLFF. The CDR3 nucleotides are TGTGCCAGCAGCTTTAGCGTAAATGAAAAACTGTTTTTT. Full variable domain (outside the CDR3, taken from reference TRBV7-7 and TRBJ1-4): GAGVSQSPRYKVTKRGQDVTLRCDPISSHATLYWYQQALGQGPEFLTYFNYEAQPDKSGLPSDRFSAERPEGSISTLTIQRTEQRDSAMYRCASSFSVNEKLFFGSGTQLSVL.